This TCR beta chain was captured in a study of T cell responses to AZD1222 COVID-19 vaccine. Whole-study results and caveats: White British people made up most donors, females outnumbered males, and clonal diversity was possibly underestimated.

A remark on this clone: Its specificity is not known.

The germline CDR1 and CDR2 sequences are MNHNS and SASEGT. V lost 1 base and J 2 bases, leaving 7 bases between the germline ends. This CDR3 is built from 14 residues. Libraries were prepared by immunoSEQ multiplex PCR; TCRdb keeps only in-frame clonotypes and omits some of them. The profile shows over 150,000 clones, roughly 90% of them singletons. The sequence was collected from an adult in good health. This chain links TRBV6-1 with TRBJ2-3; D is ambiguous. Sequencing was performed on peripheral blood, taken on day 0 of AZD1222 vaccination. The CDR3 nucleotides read TGTGCCAGCAGTGAAGGGCCGTCCACAGATACGCAGTATTTT. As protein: CASSEGPSTDTQYF.